One sample yielded the 25 T cell receptor beta chains listed below, sequenced in a study of T-cell reconstitution after alpha-beta-depleted transplantation in children. Construction of the TCRbeta library involved unique molecular identifiers. TCRdb processed the PCR reads anew with MiXCR; each CDR3 protein has one entry. The top ten hold around 4.5% of the sample, which has approximately 800,000 distinct CDR3 sequences, approximately 15% seen once. Specimen: PBMCs, mostly from graft donor cells, collected 360 days after TCRalphabeta/CD19-depleted stem cell transplant. These receptors all come from a male patient aged 5 to 17 who had a stem cell transplant for acute lymphoblastic leukemia, so the T cells may come from the graft donor.

At least ten counts were recorded for this clonotype. The chain links TRBV5-1 to TRBJ2-2; 10 bases are shared with TRBD1. V was pared by 3 bases and J by 0 bases, with 11 bases of the junction left unmatched. This CDR3 comprises 19 residues. The germline V gene encodes CDR1 SGHRS and CDR2 YFSETQ. CDR3 sequence reads: CASSSQGQGGTTNTGELFF. DNA of the CDR3: TGCGCCAGCAGCTCCCAAGGACAGGGGGGAACGACGAACACCGGGGAGCTGTTTTTT.

The table lists this clonotype with a few counts. The chain uses TRBV20-1 and TRBJ2-1, with 9 bases matching TRBD2. The CDR3 covers 19 residues. CDR1 DFQATT and CDR2 SNEGSKA come from the germline V gene (reference sequence). Trimming at V came to 3 bases and at J to 0 bases, leaving 15 bases not matched to a gene. The CDR3 loop reads CSASRPLAGPTSSYNEQFF. CDR3 nucleotide sequence: TGCAGTGCTAGTCGGCCTCTAGCGGGGCCCACCAGCTCCTACAATGAGCAGTTCTTC.

The rearrangement uses TRBV7-3 and TRBJ2-1; 11 nucleotides align to TRBD2. With V trimmed by 4 bases and J by 9 bases, 5 bases remained unmatched. The V gene's germline CDR1 is SGHTA and CDR2 FQGTGA. The CDR3 contains 14 residues. CDR3 protein: CASSSTGTSGEQFF. The CDR3 DNA reads TGTGCCAGCAGCTCGACCGGGACTAGCGGTGAGCAGTTCTTC. The full variable domain, with the rest looked up from reference TRBV7-3 and TRBJ2-1, is GAGVSQTPSNKVTEKGKYVELRCDPISGHTALYWYRQSLGQGPEFLIYFQGTGAADDSGLPNDRFFAVRPEGSVSTLKIQRTERGDSAVYLCASSSTGTSGEQFFGPGTRLTVL.

Only a few counts were recorded for this clonotype. This sequence joins TRBV20-1 and TRBJ2-6; D is undetermined. V lost 3 bases and J 3 bases, leaving 12 bases between the germline ends. The CDR3 is 15 amino acids. The germline gives CDR1 DFQATT, CDR2 SNEGSKA (reference sequence). CDR3 nucleotide sequence: TGCAGTGCTAGTTCCCGGGTTCTTGGGGCCAACGTCCTGACTTTC. It encodes CSASSRVLGANVLTF.

This clonotype has ten or more counts. This chain connects TRBV7-4 to TRBJ2-2; maybe TRBD2 (6 bases). V was trimmed by 2 bases and J by 0 bases, leaving 10 bases between them. Per the germline V gene, CDR1 is SGHVT and CDR2 is SQSDAQ. CDR3 length: 16 amino acids. The CDR3 bases are TGTGCCAGCAGCTTAAGGCTAGCGCCGAACACCGGGGAGCTGTTTTTT. Translated, it gives CASSLRLAPNTGELFF.

This chain connects TRBV29-1 to TRBJ1-6; D remains unclear. V gave up 3 bases and J gave up 5 bases, with 14 bases separating them. This CDR3 comprises 15 residues. Per the germline V gene, CDR1 is SQVTM and CDR2 is ANQGSEA. The CDR3 loop reads CSVDYCQRHNSPLHF. CDR3 DNA sequence: TGCAGCGTTGATTATTGCCAGAGGCATAATTCACCCCTCCACTTT.

Only a few counts were recorded for this clonotype. The genes are TRBV4-1 and TRBJ1-1; tentative D call: TRBD1 (5 bases). Trimming pared 1 base from V and 1 base from J, leaving 7 bases between. The CDR3 has 14 residues. Germline V gene sequence: CDR1 MGHRA, CDR2 YSYEKL. DNA for the CDR3: TGCGCCAGCAGCCAAGGGGGCGGGAACACTGAAGCTTTCTTT. It translates to CASSQGGGNTEAFF.

V is TRBV29-1 and J is TRBJ2-3, with a possible D match to TRBD2 (5 bases). CDR1 SQVTM and CDR2 ANQGSEA come from the germline V gene. The V gene lost 4 bases and the J gene lost 1 base, with 9 bases spanning the gap. The CDR3 has 13 residues. As DNA, the CDR3 is TGCAGCGTTGGGGTGGGAGGCACAGATACGCAGTATTTT. This gives the protein CSVGVGGTDTQYF.

The rearrangement links TRBV7-2 to TRBJ1-6, with no clear D. The V gene lost 8 bases and the J gene lost 7 bases, with 21 bases spanning the gap. CDR1 and CDR2 (germline): SGHTA, FQGNSA. This CDR3 is built from 16 residues. This CDR3 is CASRVGGANMNSPLHF. CDR3 coding DNA: TGTGCCAGCCGGGTGGGCGGCGCCAACATGAATTCACCCCTCCACTTT.

The sample holds a few counts of this clonotype. The chain carries TRBV20-1 and TRBJ2-1; weak D call: TRBD2 (6 bases). This CDR3 has 16 residues. Trimming pared 0 bases from V and 0 bases from J, leaving 12 bases between. Germline V CDR1 and CDR2: DFQATT, SNEGSKA (reference sequence). This CDR3 reads CSARDFGRYSYNEQFF. The CDR3 DNA follows: TGCAGTGCTAGAGATTTCGGGAGATACTCCTACAATGAGCAGTTCTTC.

This sequence joins TRBV20-1 and TRBJ2-1; no definite D call. The CDR3 contains 15 residues. Trimming cost V 2 bases and J 1 base, with 12 bases left between them. The germline gives CDR1 DFQATT, CDR2 SNEGSKA (reference sequence). CDR3: CSARRDPFSYNEQFF. DNA of the CDR3: TGCAGTGCTAGAAGGGATCCGTTTTCCTACAATGAGCAGTTCTTC.

Only a few counts were recorded for this clonotype. The genes are TRBV11-2 and TRBJ2-3, with 7 bases lining up with TRBD2. CDR1 and CDR2 (germline): SGHAT, FQNNGV. The CDR3 is 16 residues long. The ends lost 7 bases at V and 2 bases at J; junction bases unmatched: 12. CDR3 coding DNA: TGTGCCAGCACCATGGGGAGCGGGATACACACAGATACGCAGTATTTT. This codes for CASTMGSGIHTDTQYF. Full variable domain (outside the CDR3, taken from reference TRBV11-2 and TRBJ2-3): EAGVAQSPRYKIIEKRQSVAFWCNPISGHATLYWYQQILGQGPKLLIQFQNNGVVDDSQLPKDRFSAERLKGVDSTLKIQPAKLEDSAVYLCASTMGSGIHTDTQYFGPGTRLTVL.

In its sample, this clonotype was seen a few times. The V gene is TRBV20-1, the J gene TRBJ2-1; 7 nucleotides line up with TRBD2. V trimming: 3 bases; J trimming: 4 bases; junction bases outside the gene matches: 6. The CDR3 totals 14 residues. Germline CDR1 DFQATT, CDR2 SNEGSKA (reference sequence). The CDR3 nucleotides are TGCAGTGCTAGGTCCAGGACTAGTTACAATGAGCAGTTCTTC. Its protein is CSARSRTSYNEQFF.

In nucleotides, the CDR3 is TGTGCCAGCAGTTTTCTTAGCAGGGGAGATTTGGATACGCAGTATTTT. Protein sequence: CASSFLSRGDLDTQYF. The chain is built from TRBV27 and TRBJ2-3, with D perhaps matching TRBD1 (6 bases). Germline assignment: CDR1 MNHEY and CDR2 SMNVEV (reference sequence). This CDR3 contains 16 residues. V was shortened by 3 bases and J by 6 bases, with 19 bases between the two germline ends.

Only a few counts were recorded for this clonotype. The chain joins TRBV19 to TRBJ2-3; possible D gene TRBD2, 6 bases. CDR3 length: 15 amino acids. V gave up 9 bases and J gave up 0 bases, with 16 bases separating them. CDR1 is LNHDA, CDR2 SQIVND, per germline (reference sequence). The CDR3 DNA follows: TGTGCCAGCCGGAGGGCCGGCAGCAGCACAGATACGCAGTATTTT. Encoded protein: CASRRAGSSTDTQYF.

This clonotype has a handful of counts. The gene calls are TRBV24-1 and TRBJ2-1; TRBD1 is a possible D gene (5 bases). This CDR3 is 13 amino acids long. V shed 3 bases and J shed 5 bases, with 7 bases lying between them. Germline lookup yields CDR1 KGHDR and CDR2 SFDVKD. CDR3 sequence: CATSDGAHNEQFF. Here the CDR3 DNA reads TGTGCCACCAGTGATGGGGCCCACAATGAGCAGTTCTTC.

The CDR3 loop reads CSARVTRHNYGYTF. CDR3 in DNA: TGCAGTGCTAGAGTTACCCGACATAACTATGGCTACACCTTC. The rearrangement joins TRBV20-1 to TRBJ1-2; D is ambiguous. This CDR3 has 14 amino acids. V was pared by 1 base and J by 1 base, with 10 bases between. Germline CDR1 reads DFQATT; CDR2 reads SNEGSKA (reference sequence).

This clonotype was counted ten times or more. The V gene is TRBV7-2, the J gene TRBJ2-1, with D tentatively TRBD2 (6 bases). From germline, CDR1 is SGHTA and CDR2 FQGNSA. This CDR3 contains 13 residues. V was trimmed by 3 bases and J by 8 bases, leaving 11 bases between them. The CDR3 region is CASSFGPGDEQFF. The CDR3 bases are TGTGCCAGCAGCTTTGGACCGGGGGATGAGCAGTTCTTC.

This clonotype was seen only a few times. This chain uses TRBV12-3 or TRBV12-4 with TRBJ2-1; possible D gene TRBD2, 5 bases. V shed 7 bases and J shed 1 base, with 11 bases lying between them. The CDR3 has 14 amino acids. The CDR3 DNA sequence: TGTGCCAGCACCCCGGCGGGTTCCTACAATGAGCAGTTCTTC. Protein product: CASTPAGSYNEQFF.

The V call is TRBV23-1, the J call TRBJ2-7, with a tentative D call TRBD1 (5 bases). TRBV23-1 is an open reading frame, and its role is uncertain. There are 18 residues in the CDR3. V was pared by 2 bases and J by 1 base, with 21 bases between. The CDR3 DNA reads TGCGCCAGCAGTCAAGTAAGCCGCAGTGACAGCGCTTCCTACGAGCAGTACTTC. Translation: CASSQVSRSDSASYEQYF.

This clonotype appeared a few times. V and J are TRBV24-1 and TRBJ1-1, with 10 nucleotides matching TRBD1. The CDR3 covers 14 residues. CDR1 is KGHDR, CDR2 SFDVKD, per germline. The V and J ends lost 4 bases and 5 bases, in that order; junction bases with no gene match: 3. The CDR3 sequence: CATSETGGRTEAFF. The CDR3 DNA is TGTGCCACCAGTGAGACAGGGGGCCGGACTGAAGCTTTCTTT.

In DNA form, the CDR3 reads TGTGCCAGCAGGCCACCCGGGACAGGGTCTAAAGGACTGTTTTTT. This encodes CASRPPGTGSKGLFF. The V and J genes are TRBV5-5 and TRBJ1-4; TRBD1 agrees at 9 bases. CDR1 is SGHKS and CDR2 is YYEKEE in the germline V gene (reference sequence). The CDR3 is 15 amino acids. V was clipped by 5 bases and J by 13 bases; unmatched bases: 15.

The V gene is TRBV6-2 or TRBV6-3, the J gene TRBJ2-1, with TRBD1 matching 8 bases. Unmatched junction bases numbered 2, after V lost 8 bases and J lost 2 bases. This CDR3 region has 13 residues. Germline V CDR1 and CDR2: MNHEY, SVGEGT. Here the CDR3 reads CASQGATYNEQFF. CDR3 sequence (DNA): TGTGCCAGCCAGGGGGCAACCTACAATGAGCAGTTCTTC.

This clonotype was seen only a few times. The chain couples TRBV15 to TRBJ2-7; D possibly matches TRBD1 or TRBD2 (5 bases each). The V gene's germline CDR1 is LNHNV and CDR2 YYDKDF (reference sequence). V was shortened by 9 bases and J by 0 bases, with 21 bases between the two germline ends. This CDR3 is built from 16 residues. The CDR3 bases are TGTGCCACTAGGGGAATGGGAGACAGCCTCTCCTACGAGCAGTACTTC. Its translation: CATRGMGDSLSYEQYF.

This clonotype was observed a few times. The chain joins TRBV27 to TRBJ2-1; TRBD1 agrees at 7 bases. V was pared by 6 bases and J by 3 bases, with 17 bases of the junction left unmatched. Germline V gives CDR1 MNHEY, CDR2 SMNVEV (reference sequence). This CDR3 contains 18 residues. In DNA form, the CDR3 reads TGTGCCAGCAGGTCCCTGTTCGACCCGGGACAGAACTACAATGAGCAGTTCTTC. It encodes CASRSLFDPGQNYNEQFF.